Below, 18 T cell receptor beta chains from the same sample are listed, as sequenced in a study of identical twins. TCRdb re-called the 5' RACE reads through MiXCR, storing one row per CDR3 protein. The sample contains 500,000 to 600,000 distinct CDR3 sequences, 22% of which appear only once. These data were also reused for a study on T cells expressing NK-cell markers.

Sequenced sample: CD4+ T cells sorted from blood. The receptors originated from a woman in her late teens or twenties in good health.

J is TRBJ1-2 and V is TRBV12-3 or TRBV12-4; 9 positions agree with TRBD1. This CDR3 has 16 amino acids. V gave up 0 bases and J gave up 3 bases; unmatched junction bases: 5. CDR3 region: CASSLARDRAHYGYTF. The CDR3 DNA reads TGTGCCAGCAGTTTAGCACGGGACAGGGCCCACTATGGCTACACCTTC.

This clonotype has just a few counts. The chain combines TRBV10-3 with TRBJ2-7, with D hard to call. The CDR3 is made up of 11 amino acids. The V end was cut by 9 bases, the J end by 3 bases, with 9 bases between. In germline, CDR1 is ENHRY, CDR2 SYGVKD. CDR3 DNA sequence: TGTGCCATAGGCCGGATCTACGAGCAGTACTTC. Translating gives CAIGRIYEQYF.

V is TRBV6-1 and J is TRBJ2-3, with TRBD2 matching 12 bases. The germline CDR1 and CDR2 sequences are MNHNS and SASEGT. CDR3 length equals 16 residues. With V trimmed by 6 bases and J by 6 bases, 10 bases remained unmatched. Here the CDR3 DNA reads TGTGCCAGCAGCCACCGACTAGCGGGGGAAATGGATACGCAGTATTTT. Its translation is CASSHRLAGEMDTQYF.

The chain recombines TRBV10-3 with TRBJ2-3, with D unclear. Germline values: CDR1 ENHRY, CDR2 SYGVKD. With 3 bases removed from V and 2 bases from J, the gap between germline ends came to 9 bases. The CDR3 has 14 amino acids. The CDR3 nucleotides read TGTGCCATCAGTGATCGAGGCAACACAGATACGCAGTATTTT. Its protein is CAISDRGNTDTQYF.

The J gene is TRBJ2-1, the V gene TRBV5-6, with D possibly matching TRBD2 (6 bases). The CDR3 spans 16 residues. V gave up 4 bases and J gave up 3 bases, with 17 bases separating them. Germline CDR1 SGHDT, CDR2 YYEEEE. CDR3: CASSPRRGTHYNEQFF. CDR3 nucleotide sequence: TGTGCCAGCAGCCCGAGGCGCGGGACTCACTACAATGAGCAGTTCTTC.

This clonotype occurred a few times. The chain couples TRBV15 to TRBJ2-7; 10 nucleotides match TRBD2. The CDR3 consists of 15 residues. The germline V gene has CDR1 LNHNV and CDR2 YYDKDF (reference sequence). Trimming at V came to 1 base and at J to 6 bases, leaving 6 bases not matched to a gene. CDR3 nucleotides: TGTGCCACCAGCAGAGCAGCGGGAGGGCTGGCCGAGCAGTACTTC. Its translation: CATSRAAGGLAEQYF.

This clonotype was found many times. V gene TRBV2 combines with J gene TRBJ2-1; D is tentatively TRBD1 or TRBD2 (5 bases each). Germline-derived CDR1 and CDR2 are SNHLY and FYNNEI. The ends were cut back, 7 bases at V and 5 bases at J, with 12 bases in the middle. The CDR3 has 13 amino acids. In nucleotides, the CDR3 is TGTGCCAGCATTCAGGGACCTAACAATGAGCAGTTCTTC. It yields the protein CASIQGPNNEQFF.

This clonotype was seen only a few times. This sequence joins TRBV6-1 and TRBJ2-3; D is perhaps TRBD2 (6 bases). The CDR3 sequence is 15 residues long. V was clipped by 7 bases and J by 1 base, with 15 bases between them. The germline CDR1 and CDR2 sequences are MNHNS and SASEGT. The DNA of the CDR3 is TGTGCCAGCACCCTCGGGGGACGAGGCACAGATACGCAGTATTTT. This codes for CASTLGGRGTDTQYF.

This clonotype was observed a single time. V usage is TRBV30 and J usage is TRBJ1-5, with D hard to call. The CDR3 extends over 12 amino acids. The V gene's germline CDR1 is GTSNPN and CDR2 SVGIG (reference sequence). Trimming left V 2 bases short and J 2 bases short, with 4 bases between. The CDR3: CAWSLGNQPQHF. The CDR3 DNA is TGTGCCTGGAGTTTAGGCAATCAGCCCCAGCATTTT.

CDR3: CASSSWTSSYNEQFF. CDR3 nucleotide sequence: TGTGCCAGCAGCTCCTGGACTAGCTCCTACAATGAGCAGTTCTTC. V gene TRBV11-2 combines with J gene TRBJ2-1; 7 bases fit TRBD2. The J segment lost 0 bases and the V segment lost 4 bases, leaving 3 bases of the junction unmatched. The CDR3 is 15 residues long. From germline, CDR1 is SGHAT and CDR2 FQNNGV.

This clonotype has a handful of counts. The rearrangement uses TRBV5-1 and TRBJ1-5, with a tentative D call TRBD1 (5 bases). V dropped 4 bases and J dropped 2 bases, with 10 bases sitting between them. Germline V gene lookup returns CDR1 SGHRS and CDR2 YFSETQ. The CDR3 is 14 amino acids. The CDR3 spells CASSPGHGNQPQHF. The CDR3 nucleotides read TGCGCCAGCAGCCCCGGACATGGCAATCAGCCCCAGCATTTT.

The sample holds a few counts of this clonotype. J is TRBJ2-7 and V is TRBV6-6; the D is unclear. CDR3 size: 12 residues. Trimming stripped 6 bases from V and 2 bases from J, with 8 bases between. Germline lookup yields CDR1 MNHNY and CDR2 SVGAGI (reference sequence). Here the CDR3 DNA reads TGTGCCAGCAGAAAGGGTACCTACGAGCAGTACTTC. Its translation is CASRKGTYEQYF.

The chain links TRBV6-5 to TRBJ1-3; the D is unclear. Trimming took off 0 bases at V and 13 bases at J, with 13 bases between the two ends. Germline V gene sequence: CDR1 MNHEY, CDR2 SVGAGI. The length of the CDR3 is 13 residues. The CDR3 is CASSYSEDTAIYF. Here the CDR3 DNA reads TGTGCCAGCAGTTACTCGGAAGACACAGCAATATATTTT.

This clonotype was picked up a small number of times. CDR3 DNA sequence: TGCGCCAGCAGTGCGGGGACTCCAAAGGCCGAGCAGTACTTC. Translated, it gives CASSAGTPKAEQYF. The genes are TRBV10-1 and TRBJ2-7; tentative D call: TRBD2 (6 bases). Germline V gene sequence: CDR1 WNHNN, CDR2 SYGVQD (reference sequence). With 4 bases removed from V and 6 bases from J, the gap between germline ends came to 16 bases. This CDR3 contains 14 residues.

This chain connects TRBV11-2 to TRBJ2-2, with D maybe TRBD2 (5 bases). The CDR3 covers 14 residues. Germline-derived CDR1 and CDR2 are SGHAT and FQNNGV. Trimming removed 5 bases from V and 7 bases from J, with 14 bases in between. This CDR3 reads CASSTASFGGELFF. The CDR3, as DNA: TGTGCCAGCAGCACTGCTAGCTTTGGCGGGGAGCTGTTTTTT.

The chain couples TRBV30 to TRBJ2-6; D call uncertain. The CDR3 length is 16 residues. V was pared by 2 bases and J by 0 bases, with 11 bases between. Germline-derived CDR1 and CDR2 are GTSNPN and SVGIG (reference sequence). CDR3 protein: CAWSRAGPSGANVLTF. CDR3 sequence (DNA): TGTGCCTGGAGTCGAGCCGGACCCTCTGGGGCCAACGTCCTGACTTTC. Full variable domain (rest looked up from reference TRBV30 and TRBJ2-6): SQTIHQWPATLVQPVGSPLSLECTVEGTSNPNLYWYRQAAGRGLQLLFYSVGIGQISSEVPQNLSASRPQDRQFILSSKKLLLSDSGFYLCAWSRAGPSGANVLTFGAGSRLTVL.

This clonotype was detected many times. The V and J genes are TRBV5-1 and TRBJ2-1; the match to TRBD2 covers 12 bases. This CDR3 has 16 amino acids. The germline CDR1 and CDR2 sequences are SGHRS and YFSETQ. The V and J ends lost 6 bases and 4 bases, in that order; junction bases with no gene match: 8. The CDR3 region is CASNLGGTSGYNEQFF. CDR3 nucleotides: TGCGCCAGCAACTTAGGCGGGACTAGCGGGTACAATGAGCAGTTCTTC. The whole variable domain, filled in from reference TRBV5-1 and TRBJ2-1, reads KAGVTQTPRYLIKTRGQQVTLSCSPISGHRSVSWYQQTPGQGLQFLFEYFSETQRNKGNFPGRFSGRQFSNSRSEMNVSTLELGDSALYLCASNLGGTSGYNEQFFGPGTRLTVL.

In DNA form, the CDR3 reads TGCAGTGTTTATCAGGGGGCCACAGATACGCAGTATTTT. Translated, it gives CSVYQGATDTQYF. J is TRBJ2-3 and V is TRBV20-1, with 8 bases fitting TRBD1. The CDR3 has 13 amino acids. V shed 7 bases, J shed 2 bases, and the junction held 5 bases outside the gene matches. The germline gives CDR1 DFQATT, CDR2 SNEGSKA (reference sequence).